Below are 32 T cell receptor beta chains sequenced from a single sample in a study of cytomegalovirus exposure and HLA in healthy donors. The PCR had 60 Vbeta and 13 Jbeta primers. Profiled with immunoSEQ multiplex PCR; TCRdb holds only in-frame clones, not every one. The listing contains around 76,000 clones. Sequencing was carried out using PBMCs. These receptors came from a boy between 10 and 17 years old in good health and CMV-seronegative.

The chain links TRBV27 to TRBJ1-5; no firm D call. CDR3 length equals 14 residues. With 3 bases removed from V and 0 bases from J, the gap between germline ends came to 6 bases. Germline CDR1 MNHEY, CDR2 SMNVEV (reference sequence). The CDR3 loop is CASSLRVSNQPQHF. The CDR3, as DNA: TGTGCCAGCAGTTTGAGGGTTAGCAATCAGCCCCAGCATTTT.

The J gene is TRBJ2-2, the V gene TRBV27; D not resolved. The CDR3 sequence is 13 residues long. CDR1 is MNHEY and CDR2 is SMNVEV in the germline V gene (reference sequence). Trimming took off 7 bases at V and 1 base at J, with 7 bases between the two ends. The DNA for the CDR3 is TGTGCCAGCAAGTTAGAGAACACCGGGGAGCTGTTTTTT. As protein: CASKLENTGELFF.

This rearrangement joins TRBV7-9 to TRBJ1-6; 10 nucleotides match TRBD1. The V segment lost 6 bases and the J segment 10 bases; nucleotides outside the gene matches: 12. This CDR3 is 16 amino acids long. Germline CDR1 is SEHNR and CDR2 is FQNEAQ (reference sequence). The CDR3 sequence: CASSPGQGEWFSPLHF. CDR3 DNA sequence: TGTGCCAGCAGTCCCGGACAGGGGGAATGGTTCTCACCCCTCCACTTT.

This sequence joins TRBV18 and TRBJ1-5; 8 bases match TRBD1. The V and J ends lost 3 bases and 5 bases, in that order; junction bases with no gene match: 15. CDR1 is KGHSH, CDR2 LQKENI, per germline. This CDR3 contains 18 residues. CDR3 nucleotide sequence: TGTGCCAGCTCACCGGGCCCTCAGGGGGCCTTGGCCGATCAGCCCCAGCATTTT. Its translation is CASSPGPQGALADQPQHF.

This chain connects TRBV29-1 to TRBJ1-2; TRBD1 matches 7 bases. This CDR3 spans 15 amino acids. CDR1 SQVTM and CDR2 ANQGSEA come from the germline V gene. J gave up 1 base and V 4 bases, and 9 bases lay outside the gene matches. The CDR3 DNA reads TGCAGCGTTGGTATTGGGGGACAGAATAACTATGGCTACACCTTC. This sequence encodes CSVGIGGQNNYGYTF. The full variable domain, rest sourced from reference TRBV29-1 and TRBJ1-2, is SAVISQKPSRDICQRGTSLTIQCQVDSQVTMMFWYRQQPGQSLTLIATANQGSEATYESGFVIDKFPISRPNLTFSTLTVSNMSPEDSSIYLCSVGIGGQNNYGYTFGSGTRLTVV.

The V and J genes are TRBV19 and TRBJ1-1; D gene uncertain. The V end lost 8 bases, the J end lost 11 bases, and 15 bases lay between the germline ends. The CDR3 contains 11 residues. Germline V gene lookup returns CDR1 LNHDA and CDR2 SQIVND (reference sequence). The CDR3: CASGDLIPAFF. The CDR3, as DNA: TGTGCCAGTGGAGACCTGATACCGGCTTTCTTT.

The chain employs TRBV6-5 and TRBJ1-1; 8 positions match TRBD1. Losses at the gene ends were 7 bases for V and 1 base for J; bases not matched to a gene: 5. CDR1 and CDR2 (germline): MNHEY, SVGAGI. The CDR3 length is 14 residues. CDR3: CASNTGGANTEAFF. Written as DNA, the CDR3 is TGTGCCAGCAACACAGGGGGGGCGAACACTGAAGCTTTCTTT.

V usage is TRBV14 and J usage is TRBJ1-3, with 8 bases matching TRBD1. V lost 4 bases, J lost 0 bases, and 17 bases stayed unmatched. This CDR3 contains 20 residues. The germline gives CDR1 SGHDN, CDR2 FVKESK. The CDR3 nucleotides are TGTGCCAGCAGCCTCTTTCCGGGACAGGCCCTTAAGTGCTCTGGAAACACCATATATTTT. It specifies CASSLFPGQALKCSGNTIYF.

The chain joins TRBV4-3 to TRBJ2-1, with D possibly matching TRBD2 (5 bases). The V end was cut by 1 base, the J end by 9 bases, with 10 bases between. This CDR3 spans 13 amino acids. Germline CDR1 is LGHNA and CDR2 is YSLEER. The CDR3 here is CASSQATRSEQFF. The CDR3 region has the DNA TGCGCCAGCAGCCAAGCTACTAGGAGTGAGCAGTTCTTC.

The chain joins TRBV6-1 to TRBJ2-3; TRBD1 matches at 8 bases. The CDR3 length is 15 residues. Losses at the gene ends were 3 bases for V and 1 base for J; bases not matched to a gene: 3. The germline V gene has CDR1 MNHNS and CDR2 SASEGT. This CDR3 reads CASSEEQGGTDTQYF. CDR3 bases: TGTGCCAGCAGTGAGGAACAGGGGGGCACAGATACGCAGTATTTT.

The chain links TRBV30 to TRBJ2-1; 10 positions agree with TRBD2. Germline V gives CDR1 GTSNPN, CDR2 SVGIG (reference sequence). With V trimmed by 0 bases and J by 5 bases, 13 bases remained unmatched. The CDR3 sequence is 18 residues long. CDR3 DNA sequence: TGTGCCTGGAGTGTATGGCGGTCTAGCGGGAGTGCTGACAATGAGCAGTTCTTC. Its translation: CAWSVWRSSGSADNEQFF.

The chain joins TRBV5-1 to TRBJ2-5; 13 positions agree with TRBD2. Germline trimming cut 4 bases from V and 4 bases from J; bases unmatched to any gene: 7. The CDR3 is 16 amino acids. From germline, CDR1 is SGHRS and CDR2 YFSETQ. The CDR3 region has the DNA TGCGCCAGCAGCACGGGGACTAGCGGGGAGGGAGAGACCCAGTACTTC. As protein: CASSTGTSGEGETQYF.

The chain carries TRBV4-2 and TRBJ2-7; 10 nucleotides align to TRBD2. The CDR3 runs to 15 residues. Germline assignment: CDR1 LGHNA and CDR2 YNFKEQ. Trimming took 1 base from V and 4 from J; bases not matched to a gene: 4. The CDR3 protein is CASSQGASGSYEQYF. The CDR3, as DNA: TGTGCCAGCAGCCAAGGAGCTAGCGGGAGTTACGAGCAGTACTTC.

The V and J genes are TRBV6-6 and TRBJ1-1; D not certain. The V end was cut by 0 bases, the J end by 4 bases, with 9 bases between. The CDR3 runs 14 residues. Germline lookup yields CDR1 MNHNY and CDR2 SVGAGI (reference sequence). CDR3 nucleotide sequence: TGTGCCAGCAGTTACTCTTTAAGCGGCACTGAAGCTTTCTTT. Its translation is CASSYSLSGTEAFF.

The J gene is TRBJ2-5, the V gene TRBV5-6, with 12 bases aligning to TRBD2. The V segment lost 4 bases and the J segment 4 bases; nucleotides outside the gene matches: 11. This CDR3 spans 17 amino acids. Germline CDR1 reads SGHDT; CDR2 reads YYEEEE. CDR3 region: CASSLGLAGRRGETQYF. The CDR3 DNA reads TGTGCCAGCAGCCTAGGACTAGCGGGAAGAAGGGGAGAGACCCAGTACTTC.

The chain is built from TRBV11-2 and TRBJ2-7; 8 nucleotides agree with TRBD1. The germline CDR1 and CDR2 sequences are SGHAT and FQNNGV. The ends lost 1 base at V and 6 bases at J; junction bases unmatched: 8. The CDR3 sequence is 15 residues long. The CDR3: CASSLVNQGALEQYF. Here the CDR3 DNA reads TGTGCCAGCAGCTTAGTCAACCAGGGGGCCCTCGAGCAGTACTTC.

The chain combines TRBV4-1 with TRBJ2-7; unclear D gene. The CDR3 contains 13 residues. Trimming shortened V by 2 bases and J by 5 bases, and 10 bases separated the two germline ends. The germline CDR1 and CDR2 sequences are MGHRA and YSYEKL. Written as DNA, the CDR3 is TGCGCCAGCAGCCAACTAGTATTCCACGAGCAGTACTTC. Its protein is CASSQLVFHEQYF.

The chain is built from TRBV18 and TRBJ1-1; D possibly corresponds to TRBD1 (5 bases). V lost 2 bases and J lost 1, with 8 bases in between. The CDR3 spans 14 residues. Per the germline V gene, CDR1 is KGHSH and CDR2 is LQKENI. The CDR3 DNA reads TGTGCCAGCTCACCAGTCAGGGCGAACACTGAAGCTTTCTTT. It is translated as CASSPVRANTEAFF.

V is TRBV15 and J is TRBJ2-2, with 7 bases identical to TRBD2. The CDR3 is 17 residues long. Trimming cost V 0 bases and J 5 bases; bases outside gene matches: 9. Germline V CDR1 and CDR2: LNHNV, YYDKDF (reference sequence). CDR3 sequence (DNA): TGTGCCACCAGCAGAGATCTAGCGGCCCTGGGGACCGGGGAGCTGTTTTTT. Encoded protein: CATSRDLAALGTGELFF.

CDR3 DNA sequence: TGTGCCAGCTCGACACCCGCCAACACTGAAGCTTTCTTT. Its protein product is CASSTPANTEAFF. The rearrangement joins TRBV18 to TRBJ1-1; D is undetermined. This CDR3 is built from 13 residues. V was clipped by 6 bases and J by 2 bases, with 10 bases between them. Germline V gives CDR1 KGHSH, CDR2 LQKENI.

Notes on this clone: Other nucleotide sequences in the sample specify the same CDR3. The rearrangement uses TRBV6-1 and TRBJ1-5; D ambiguous. The V gene's germline CDR1 is MNHNS and CDR2 SASEGT. CDR3 size: 14 residues. Trimming cost V 0 bases and J 5 bases, with 8 bases left between them. The CDR3 sequence: CASSEAGRDQPQHF. In nucleotides, the CDR3 is TGTGCCAGCAGTGAAGCAGGGAGGGATCAGCCCCAGCATTTT.

The chain is built from TRBV7-2 and TRBJ1-3; 7 nucleotides agree with TRBD1. Germline V CDR1 and CDR2: SGHTA, FQGNSA. The CDR3 covers 14 residues. The V segment lost 1 base and the J segment 3 bases; nucleotides outside the gene matches: 0. The CDR3 reads CASSLGDSGNTIYF. The DNA of the CDR3 is TGTGCCAGCAGCTTAGGGGACAGTGGAAACACCATATATTTT.

The gene calls are TRBV29-1 and TRBJ2-7, with D tentatively TRBD2 (6 bases). Germline V gives CDR1 SQVTM, CDR2 ANQGSEA. The CDR3 totals 15 residues. Trimming removed 3 bases from V and 2 bases from J, with 17 bases in between. CDR3 nucleotides: TGCAGCGTTGAGACACCCGGGACTGGTACCTACGAGCAGTACTTC. Protein: CSVETPGTGTYEQYF.

This chain connects TRBV9 to TRBJ2-2; 9 bases are a match to TRBD2. V dropped 3 bases and J dropped 2; count of bases not matched to a gene: 5. Germline V CDR1 and CDR2: SGDLS, YYNGEE. This CDR3 has 16 residues. The CDR3, as DNA: TGTGCCAGCAGCGCAAGGACTAGCGCAAACACCGGGGAGCTGTTTTTT. The encoded protein is CASSARTSANTGELFF.

V gene TRBV9 combines with J gene TRBJ2-7, with 9 bases fitting TRBD2. Trimming cost V 0 bases and J 0 bases; bases outside gene matches: 13. The CDR3 totals 19 residues. Germline CDR1 SGDLS, CDR2 YYNGEE. Here the CDR3 DNA reads TGTGCCAGCAGCGTAGGATTGTATGGGGCTAGCGGGAACTCCTACGAGCAGTACTTC. Translating it yields CASSVGLYGASGNSYEQYF. The full variable domain, its missing parts supplied by reference TRBV9 and TRBJ2-7, is DSGVTQTPKHLITATGQRVTLRCSPRSGDLSVYWYQQSLDQGLQFLIQYYNGEERAKGNILERFSAQQFPDLHSELNLSSLELGDSALYFCASSVGLYGASGNSYEQYFGPGTRLTVT.

This chain links TRBV5-1 with TRBJ2-3; D might be TRBD2 (6 bases). The ends were cut back, 6 bases at V and 0 bases at J, with 11 bases in the middle. CDR3 length: 14 amino acids. In germline, CDR1 is SGHRS, CDR2 YFSETQ. This CDR3 reads CASKGLLSTDTQYF. The CDR3 DNA follows: TGCGCCAGCAAGGGACTGTTGAGCACAGATACGCAGTATTTT.

The chain recombines TRBV27 with TRBJ2-1; 13 bases match TRBD2. Unmatched junction bases numbered 4, after V lost 4 bases and J lost 7 bases. This CDR3 has 15 amino acids. Looked up from germline, CDR1 is MNHEY and CDR2 is SMNVEV (reference sequence). The CDR3 sequence is CASSSGLAGVNEQFF. The CDR3 DNA reads as TGTGCCAGCAGTTCAGGACTAGCGGGAGTGAATGAGCAGTTCTTC.

The rearrangement uses TRBV7-2 and TRBJ1-1; D possibly corresponds to TRBD1 (6 bases). Trimming took off 5 bases at V and 10 bases at J, with 20 bases between the two ends. In germline, CDR1 is SGHTA, CDR2 FQGNSA. The CDR3 is 14 residues long. CDR3 coding DNA: TGTGCCAGCAGCCCACCCGGGACCGGCAGGGGAGCTTTCTTT. Protein product: CASSPPGTGRGAFF. Variable domain in full (rest from reference TRBV7-2 and TRBJ1-1): GAGVSQSPSNKVTEKGKDVELRCDPISGHTALYWYRQSLGQGLEFLIYFQGNSAPDKSGLPSDRFSAERTGGSVSTLTIQRTQQEDSAVYLCASSPPGTGRGAFFGQGTRLTVV.

The chain couples TRBV29-1 to TRBJ2-3; TRBD1 matches at 9 bases. CDR1 and CDR2 (germline): SQVTM, ANQGSEA. Trimming removed 1 base from V and 0 bases from J; junction bases left unmatched: 8. The CDR3 has 17 residues. The CDR3 protein is CSVEAPGTGPSTDTQYF. The CDR3 DNA is TGCAGCGTTGAAGCACCAGGGACAGGGCCTAGCACAGATACGCAGTATTTT.

The chain joins TRBV19 to TRBJ2-7; weak D call: TRBD2 (5 bases). The CDR3 has 14 residues. Trimming pared 5 bases from V and 2 bases from J, leaving 13 bases between. Looked up from germline, CDR1 is LNHDA and CDR2 is SQIVND (reference sequence). Here the CDR3 DNA reads TGTGCCAGTAGTCTTAGGGTGGGAGCCTACGAGCAGTACTTC. Residues: CASSLRVGAYEQYF.

The V call is TRBV11-2, the J call TRBJ2-5, with a tentative D call TRBD1 (5 bases). The CDR3 length is 16 residues. Trimming took 2 bases from V and 5 from J, leaving 18 bases between them. Germline V gene lookup returns CDR1 SGHAT and CDR2 FQNNGV. As DNA, the CDR3 is TGTGCCAGCAGCTTAATTTTCGGGCAGGGCGCCGAGACCCAGTACTTC. Its protein is CASSLIFGQGAETQYF.

The chain has TRBV30 and TRBJ1-2; perhaps TRBD1 as D (5 bases). The CDR3 has 14 residues. Looked up from germline, CDR1 is GTSNPN and CDR2 is SVGIG (reference sequence). The V end was cut by 0 bases, the J end by 7 bases, with 15 bases between. In DNA, the CDR3 is TGTGCCTGGAGTGTATACAGGCCCGCAGGTGGCTACACCTTC. This codes for CAWSVYRPAGGYTF.